These T cell receptor beta chains were read from a single sample in a study of T cells in localized non-small cell lung cancer. TCRdb's copy holds only in-frame clones and misses some; the assay was immunoSEQ multiplex PCR. Of approximately 70,000 clones listed, roughly 80% were seen once; the top ten hold just over 4.5%. The material was PBMCs, obtained before any cancer treatment. All receptors come from a man between 40 and 75 years old with stage II lung adenocarcinoma. Both conserved end residues are part of each CDR3. A D gene is named only where the DNA matches it firmly. Clone size is given for some rows only: seen once, a few or many times, or a class if the clone is expanded.

j_call clone_size v_call d_call cdr3_nt cdr3_aa
TRBJ2-6 once TRBV10-2 NA TGCGCCAGCAGCGGGAACTCTGGGGCCAACGTCCTGACTTTC CASSGNSGANVLTF
TRBJ1-1 NA TRBV6-6 NA TGTGCCAGCGGGGGGCTCGAAGCTTTCTTT CASGGLEAFF
TRBJ2-4 NA TRBV11-1 NA TGTGCCAGCAGCTTGAATACTGGAGCCCAAAACATTCAGTACTTC CASSLNTGAQNIQYF
TRBJ1-2 NA TRBV2 TRBD1 TGTGCCAGCACCCCGATGGGACAGGGGAGTGAAGATGGCTACACCTTC CASTPMGQGSEDGYTF
TRBJ2-3 NA TRBV7-2 NA TGTGCCAGCAGTCCAGAGACGACAGATACGCAGTATTTT CASSPETTDTQYF
TRBJ1-5 few TRBV19 TRBD1 TGTGCCACTAACAGGGGTAGGAGCAATCAGCCCCAGCATTTT CATNRGRSNQPQHF
TRBJ1-1 NA TRBV7-9 NA TGTGCCAGCAGCTTCGAAGGTAACACTGAAGCTTTCTTT CASSFEGNTEAFF
TRBJ1-5 NA TRBV7-2 NA TGTGCCAGCAGCGCCGGGTCGGGAGACAATCAGCCCCAGCATTTT CASSAGSGDNQPQHF
TRBJ2-5 NA TRBV5-1 TRBD2 TGCGCCAGCAGTTTGGCGGGAGATAAAGAGACCCAGTACTTC CASSLAGDKETQYF
TRBJ2-1 NA TRBV5-1 TRBD2 TGCGCCAGCGGGTCGGGCGGGAGTAAACACAATGAGCAGTTCTTC CASGSGGSKHNEQFF
TRBJ2-1 NA TRBV11-2 NA TGTGCCAGCAGCTCTTTAGAGGGCCTTTTAAACAATGAGCAGTTCTTC CASSSLEGLLNNEQFF
TRBJ2-2 NA TRBV4-2 NA TGTGCCAGCAGCCAAGAAAACGGGGAGCTGTTTTTT CASSQENGELFF
TRBJ2-2 NA TRBV5-1 TRBD1 TGCGCCAGCAGCTGGACAGGGGTGGGCACCGGGGAGCTGTTTTTT CASSWTGVGTGELFF
TRBJ2-7 NA TRBV7-2 TRBD1 TGTGCCAGCAGCCGAGACAGGGAGTTGGACTTC CASSRDRELDF
TRBJ2-1 few TRBV30 NA TGTGCCTGGAGTCCCCATTTCGATGAGCAGTTCTTC CAWSPHFDEQFF
TRBJ1-1 NA TRBV29-1 TRBD1 TGCAGCGTTCTGACGGACAGGGTTAACACTGAAGCTTTCTTT CSVLTDRVNTEAFF
TRBJ2-1 NA TRBV5-1 TRBD1 TGCGCCAGCAGCTCGGGACAGAACATTGATGAGCAGTTCTTC CASSSGQNIDEQFF
TRBJ2-5 once TRBV19 TRBD1 TGTGCCAGTAGTACCACTCGACAGGGGGCTCGAGAGACCCAGTACTTC CASSTTRQGARETQYF
TRBJ2-7 NA TRBV15 TRBD1 TGTGCCACCAGCAGAGAGGGACAGGGGCTCACCTACGAGCAGTACTTC CATSREGQGLTYEQYF
TRBJ2-2 NA TRBV5-4 NA TGTGCCAGCAGCCAGGAGGGAGTAGGACGAAACACCGGGGAGCTGTTTTTT CASSQEGVGRNTGELFF
TRBJ1-2 NA TRBV29-1 NA TGCAGCGTTGAGGGTGGACCAGGGATCTATGGCTACACCTTC CSVEGGPGIYGYTF
TRBJ2-4 NA TRBV23-1 TRBD1 TGCGCCAGCAGAGCGGACAGGCCTTCCCTAAAAAACATTCAGTACTTC CASRADRPSLKNIQYF
TRBJ1-2 NA TRBV30 NA TGTGCCTGGATGAAGATCCGCTATGGCTACACCTTC CAWMKIRYGYTF
TRBJ2-7 once TRBV29-1 TRBD1 TGCAGCACAAGGACAGGGGGGAGCGAGCAGTACTTC CSTRTGGSEQYF
TRBJ2-1 NA TRBV12-5 NA TGTGCTAGTTCCGGGACAATAAACATTAGGTCCTACAATGAGCAGTTCTTC CASSGTINIRSYNEQFF
TRBJ1-2 few TRBV13 NA TGTGCCTACTTGTGGGGTCTTTGCTTC CAYLWGLCF
TRBJ2-3 NA TRBV5-1 NA TGCGCCAGCACAGTAGCTGGGACAGATACGCAGTATTTT CASTVAGTDTQYF
TRBJ2-2 NA TRBV7-2 TRBD1 TGTGCCAGCAGCCGGCAGGGGGACACCGGGGAGCTGTTTTTT CASSRQGDTGELFF
TRBJ1-5 NA TRBV6-1 NA TGTGCCAGCAGTGCAAGCCTCGGGACACCTAGCAATCAGCCCCAGCATTTT CASSASLGTPSNQPQHF